This T cell receptor (beta chain) was identified during a study of blood T cell repertoires in COVID-19. Whole-study context: Both acute and convalescent COVID-19 samples were obtained from the United States, Italy and Spain. Nucleic acid was either cDNA or gDNA, and it came from T cells, B-cell-depleted T cells, or PBMCs.

The CDR3 sequence is 12 residues long. The germline V and J ends were trimmed by 5 bases and 12 bases, with 14 bases remaining between them. Per the original data handling: By means of reference gene primer amplification, nucleated cell counts were estimated. The data were produced by immunoSEQ multiplex PCR, yet TCRdb's version contains in-frame clones alone and is incomplete. V and J calls and clone size are given by that table; D and trimming were obtained from the DNA. The table records about 180,000 clones, roughly 85% of them present only once. The study drew participants aged roughly 18 to 89 years from about two dozen US areas.

The rearrangement links TRBV12-3 or TRBV12-4 to TRBJ2-1; D unclear. The source of this sequence is a woman under 30 who had recovered from COVID-19. Sequencing used PBMCs or T cells enriched from blood (not recorded which). Written as DNA, the CDR3 is TGTGCCAGCAGTCTCCACATTCGGAGGCAGTTCTTC. Translating it yields CASSLHIRRQFF.